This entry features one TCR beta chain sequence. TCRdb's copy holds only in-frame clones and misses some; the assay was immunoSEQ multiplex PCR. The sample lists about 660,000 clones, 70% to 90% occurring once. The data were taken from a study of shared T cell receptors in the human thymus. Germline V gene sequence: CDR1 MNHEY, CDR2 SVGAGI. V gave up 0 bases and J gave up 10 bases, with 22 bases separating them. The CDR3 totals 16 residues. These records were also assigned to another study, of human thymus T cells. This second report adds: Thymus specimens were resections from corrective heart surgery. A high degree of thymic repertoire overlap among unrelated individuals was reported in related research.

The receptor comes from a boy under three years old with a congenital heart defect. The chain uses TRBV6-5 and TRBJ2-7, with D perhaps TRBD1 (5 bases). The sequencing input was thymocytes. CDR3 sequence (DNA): TGTGCCAGCAGTTACTCGACAGAAACGAGTACTACATTTCAGTACTTC. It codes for CASSYSTETSTTFQYF.